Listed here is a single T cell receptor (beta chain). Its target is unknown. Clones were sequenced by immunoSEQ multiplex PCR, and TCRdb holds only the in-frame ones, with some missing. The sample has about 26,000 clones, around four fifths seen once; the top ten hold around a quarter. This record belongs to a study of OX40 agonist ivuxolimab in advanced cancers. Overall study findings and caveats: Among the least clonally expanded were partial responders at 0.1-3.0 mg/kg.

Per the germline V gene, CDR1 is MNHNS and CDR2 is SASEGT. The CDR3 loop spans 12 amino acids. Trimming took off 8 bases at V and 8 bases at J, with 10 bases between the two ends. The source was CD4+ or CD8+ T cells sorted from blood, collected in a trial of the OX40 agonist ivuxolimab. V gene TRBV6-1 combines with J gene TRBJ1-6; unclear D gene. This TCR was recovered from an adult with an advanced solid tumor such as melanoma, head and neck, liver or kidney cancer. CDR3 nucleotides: TGTGCCAGCGGACCCCTTGATTCACCCCTCCACTTT. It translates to CASGPLDSPLHF.